This T cell receptor beta chain was recovered during a study of T cell clonotyping in hematopoietic cell transplantation. Germline V CDR1 and CDR2: SGHDN, FVKESK. V dropped 4 bases and J dropped 4 bases, with 16 bases sitting between them. The CDR3 is made up of 15 amino acids. Produced via immunoSEQ multiplex PCR; TCRdb's table is partial and in-frame only. The sample includes around 37,000 clones, roughly 96% of them seen just once. Sequences were obtained from peripheral blood mononuclear cells. This receptor was taken from a man younger than 40 in good health. Some clones in this sample may be carry-over from other donors' samples. The chain links TRBV14 to TRBJ1-2, with D possibly being TRBD1 (5 bases). The CDR3 reads CASSLLSGTGYGYTF. CDR3 coding DNA: TGTGCCAGCAGCCTACTTTCGGGGACTGGCTATGGCTACACCTTC.